This T cell receptor (beta chain) came from a study of blood T cells in healthy people across ages. General study results and limits: With age, beta diversity per million T cells declined roughly linearly, significantly by 40.

The use of a sample-barcoded 5' primer and a J-beta primer mix characterized a second PCR of about 7 to 12 cycles. TCRdb independently ran MiXCR on the 5' RACE reads; one entry per CDR3 protein. Counted here are 540,000 or so distinct CDR3 sequences, 24% occurring once; the ten biggest clones make up 8.7%. V shed 1 base and J shed 5 bases, with 3 bases lying between them. The CDR3 loop spans 11 amino acids. From germline, CDR1 is SGHRS and CDR2 YFSETQ. By sample share, this clonotype is medium-sized. What it binds is unknown. This sample was shared with a second study, whose subject was T cells of mothers and their children.

The chain recombines TRBV5-1 with TRBJ2-5; D is unresolved. This receptor was obtained from a boy between 5 and 17 years old in good health. Material: blood. CDR3 bases: TGCGCCAGCAGCTTGCAGGAGACCCAGTACTTC. Protein sequence: CASSLQETQYF.